A single sample is the source of the 27 T cell receptor beta chains below, sequenced in a study of T cells in Graves' hyperthyroidism and ophthalmopathy. Regions amplified from RNA transcripts were the TCR beta CDR3 regions. During a first-round RT-PCR of the TCR CDR3, the HTBI primer set was used. TCRdb ran MiXCR on the multiplex PCR reads and lists one entry per CDR3 protein. Among hundreds of thousands of distinct CDR3 sequences listed, roughly 19% were seen once. What was sequenced was blood. The receptors here all came from a woman between 18 and 29 years old with Graves' hyperthyroidism.

This sequence joins TRBV6-2 or TRBV6-3 and TRBJ1-1; tentative D call: TRBD1 (5 bases). Looked up from germline, CDR1 is MNHEY and CDR2 is SVGEGT. The CDR3 runs to 14 residues. The germline V and J ends were trimmed by 4 bases and 2 bases, with 11 bases remaining between them. CDR3 sequence: CASSSDRQNTEAFF. CDR3 nucleotide sequence: TGTGCCAGCAGTTCCGACAGACAAAACACTGAAGCTTTCTTT.

This clonotype was observed many times. The chain couples TRBV6-1 to TRBJ1-3, with D possibly TRBD1 on 6 matching bases. CDR3 length: 14 residues. The V gene lost 5 bases and the J gene lost 8 bases, with 16 bases spanning the gap. CDR1 MNHNS and CDR2 SASEGT come from the germline V gene. CDR3 protein: CASSPPGGPDTIYF. CDR3 coding DNA: TGTGCCAGCAGTCCACCGGGGGGGCCAGACACCATATATTTT.

V is TRBV5-5 and J is TRBJ1-1; D is unclear. CDR1 and CDR2 from the germline V gene are SGHKS and YYEKEE (reference sequence). V was clipped by 0 bases and J by 3 bases, with 9 bases between them. The CDR3 consists of 14 residues. The CDR3 sequence is CASSLGEVDTEAFF. CDR3 in DNA: TGTGCCAGCAGCTTGGGAGAAGTGGACACTGAAGCTTTCTTT. The entire variable domain, with the rest obtained from reference TRBV5-5 and TRBJ1-1, is as follows: DAGVTQSPTHLIKTRGQQVTLRCSPISGHKSVSWYQQVLGQGPQFIFQYYEKEERGRGNFPDRFSARQFPNYSSELNVNALLLGDSALYLCASSLGEVDTEAFFGQGTRLTVV.

This clonotype has at least ten counts. V and J are TRBV6-2 or TRBV6-3 and TRBJ1-3; D is perhaps TRBD1 (6 bases). Per the germline V gene, CDR1 is MNHEY and CDR2 is SVGEGT. The CDR3 is 18 amino acids. V lost 2 bases, J lost 1 base, and 18 bases lay in between. The CDR3 DNA sequence: TGTGCCAGCAGTTACGCCAACCCTCGGGGGGCTTCTGGAAACACCATATATTTT. Encoded protein: CASSYANPRGASGNTIYF.

The chain combines TRBV6-1 with TRBJ2-7; TRBD1 aligns across 7 bases. Germline lookup yields CDR1 MNHNS and CDR2 SASEGT. The CDR3 consists of 15 residues. The ends lost 0 bases at V and 2 bases at J; junction bases unmatched: 4. CDR3 nucleotide sequence: TGTGCCAGCAGTGAAGCGCTGGACAGGACCTACGAGCAGTACTTC. It encodes CASSEALDRTYEQYF.

Ten or more counts support this clonotype. This chain joins TRBV20-1 and TRBJ1-2, with 7 bases identical to TRBD1. V lost 5 bases to trimming and J lost 2 bases; unmatched junction nucleotides: 8. The CDR3 covers 14 residues. Germline loops: CDR1 DFQATT, CDR2 SNEGSKA (reference sequence). CDR3 residues: CSAVKTGINYGYTF. The DNA of the CDR3 is TGCAGTGCTGTCAAGACAGGGATAAACTATGGCTACACCTTC.

This clonotype was seen ten or more times. CDR3 sequence: CASSYPQGHQPQHF. The DNA for the CDR3 is TGTGCCAGCAGTTACCCACAGGGACATCAGCCCCAGCATTTT. The chain couples TRBV6-5 to TRBJ1-5, with a weak D call TRBD1 (6 bases). The V gene lost 2 bases and the J gene lost 5 bases, with 10 bases spanning the gap. This CDR3 is built from 14 residues. Germline V gives CDR1 MNHEY, CDR2 SVGAGI.

In this sample, this clonotype turned up many times. The chain has TRBV7-8 and TRBJ2-5, with 7 bases matching TRBD2. V shed 2 bases, J shed 4 bases, and the junction held 10 bases outside the gene matches. This CDR3 comprises 16 residues. Germline V CDR1 and CDR2: SGHVS, FQNEAQ. The CDR3 loop is CASSLKLGGPRETQYF. Here the CDR3 DNA reads TGTGCCAGCAGCTTAAAATTGGGAGGGCCGAGAGAGACCCAGTACTTC.

The rearrangement uses TRBV12-3 or TRBV12-4 and TRBJ2-5, with 11 bases identical to TRBD1. V shed 4 bases and J 5 bases; nucleotides not matched to a gene: 6. The CDR3 length is 15 residues. Here the CDR3 reads CASSSDRGRGETQYF. The DNA for the CDR3 is TGTGCCAGCAGTTCGGACAGGGGGCGCGGGGAGACCCAGTACTTC.

This clonotype has ten or more counts. The chain recombines TRBV5-1 with TRBJ2-7; no firm D call. The CDR3 is made up of 14 amino acids. Per the germline V gene, CDR1 is SGHRS and CDR2 is YFSETQ. Trimming removed 0 bases from V and 2 bases from J, with 9 bases in between. CDR3 sequence reads: CASSLGVGTYEQYF. The DNA of the CDR3 is TGCGCCAGCAGCTTGGGGGTCGGCACCTACGAGCAGTACTTC.

This clonotype occurred many times. The chain combines TRBV19 with TRBJ2-5; TRBD2 aligns across 10 bases. The V segment lost 6 bases and the J segment 5 bases; nucleotides outside the gene matches: 9. The CDR3 sequence is 15 residues long. Germline CDR1 is LNHDA and CDR2 is SQIVND (reference sequence). As DNA, the CDR3 is TGTGCCAGTAGGAGGCAAGCGGGGGGGCCGGAGACCCAGTACTTC. This encodes CASRRQAGGPETQYF.

The chain recombines TRBV11-2 with TRBJ2-5, with 12 positions matching TRBD2. The germline gives CDR1 SGHAT, CDR2 FQNNGV. This CDR3 is 15 amino acids long. V lost 3 bases and J lost 5; bases outside the gene matches: 4. Written as DNA, the CDR3 is TGTGCCAGCAGCTTCGGACTAGCGGGGCACGAGACCCAGTACTTC. This gives the protein CASSFGLAGHETQYF. The entire variable domain, with the rest obtained from reference TRBV11-2 and TRBJ2-5, is as follows: EAGVAQSPRYKIIEKRQSVAFWCNPISGHATLYWYQQILGQGPKLLIQFQNNGVVDDSQLPKDRFSAERLKGVDSTLKIQPAKLEDSAVYLCASSFGLAGHETQYFGPGTRLLVL.

This clonotype was recorded many times. The V and J genes are TRBV6-6 and TRBJ1-2; TRBD1 might be the D (5 bases). The CDR3 covers 13 residues. Germline CDR1 reads MNHNY; CDR2 reads SVGAGI (reference sequence). V was clipped by 6 bases and J by 8 bases, with 16 bases between them. In DNA form, the CDR3 reads TGTGCCAGCAGGACTAATCGGGGGGAGGGCTACACCTTC. This encodes CASRTNRGEGYTF.

The table lists this clonotype with many counts. The chain is built from TRBV5-1 and TRBJ2-7; D is possibly TRBD1 (5 bases). The CDR3 runs to 14 residues. Trimming removed 1 base from V and 0 bases from J, with 8 bases in between. In germline, CDR1 is SGHRS, CDR2 YFSETQ. The CDR3 sequence: CASSLQGDSYEQYF. For the CDR3, the DNA is TGCGCCAGCAGCTTGCAAGGGGACTCCTACGAGCAGTACTTC.

Note on this clonotype: Germline and junction disagree at one end, which may indicate a read error. The chain couples TRBV12-3 or TRBV12-4 to TRBJ2-4; the D gene is possibly TRBD1 (5 bases). This CDR3 region has 13 residues. The CDR3 sequence: CASSQAYRRIKYF. As DNA, the CDR3 is TGTGCCAGCAGTCAAGCCTACAGGCGCATTAAGTACTTC.

This clonotype was seen a single time. CDR3 region: CASSRTGTGELFF. The CDR3 nucleotides are TGTGCCAGCAGCCGTACAGGTACCGGGGAGCTGTTTTTT. V is TRBV7-9 and J is TRBJ2-2; perhaps TRBD1 as D (5 bases). The V gene's germline CDR1 is SEHNR and CDR2 FQNEAQ (reference sequence). This CDR3 is built from 13 residues. The V end was cut by 5 bases, the J end by 5 bases, with 9 bases between. The full variable domain, completed using reference TRBV7-9 and TRBJ2-2, is DTGVSQNPRHKITKRGQNVTFRCDPISEHNRLYWYRQTLGQGPEFLTYFQNEAQLEKSRLLSDRFSAERPKGSFSTLEIQRTEQGDSAMYLCASSRTGTGELFFGEGSRLTVL.

The chain links TRBV12-3 or TRBV12-4 to TRBJ1-1; D perhaps matches TRBD1 (5 bases). This CDR3 is 14 amino acids long. The germline V and J ends were trimmed by 7 bases and 1 base, with 13 bases remaining between them. CDR3 nucleotides: TGTGCCAGCACCTTGGGACGGCGGAACACTGAAGCTTTCTTT. Encoded protein: CASTLGRRNTEAFF.

This clonotype appeared many times. The V and J genes are TRBV29-1 and TRBJ1-1, with D unresolved. Trimming cost V 7 bases and J 4 bases, with 16 bases left between them. The CDR3 consists of 13 residues. The germline CDR1 and CDR2 sequences are SQVTM and ANQGSEA. The CDR3 protein is CSAGREDGTEAFF. The CDR3 nucleotides read TGCAGCGCCGGGAGGGAGGATGGCACTGAAGCTTTCTTT.

At least ten counts were recorded for this clonotype. The rearrangement links TRBV6-5 to TRBJ1-5, with TRBD1 matching over 9 bases. CDR3 length: 14 residues. The germline CDR1 and CDR2 sequences are MNHEY and SVGAGI. The V gene end was trimmed by 6 bases and the J gene end by 7 bases; junction bases not matched to a gene: 7. As DNA, the CDR3 is TGTGCCAGCAGAGGACAGGGGTCTTGGCAGCCCCAGCATTTT. Translation: CASRGQGSWQPQHF.

J is TRBJ1-1 and V is TRBV11-2; TRBD1 is a possible D gene (6 bases). Germline V gives CDR1 SGHAT, CDR2 FQNNGV. The ends were cut back, 5 bases at V and 7 bases at J, with 23 bases in the middle. The CDR3 spans 16 residues. In DNA, the CDR3 is TGTGCCAGCAGCCTTTCTGCAGGGGCGAGTCAGATTGAAGCTTTCTTT. Its protein product is CASSLSAGASQIEAFF.

The chain is built from TRBV12-3 or TRBV12-4 and TRBJ1-1; D ambiguous. The CDR3 loop spans 14 amino acids. With 2 bases removed from V and 3 bases from J, the gap between germline ends came to 10 bases. The CDR3: CASSLIGGYTEAFF. CDR3 bases: TGTGCCAGCAGTTTAATAGGCGGCTACACTGAAGCTTTCTTT.

This clonotype was seen a few times. The chain has TRBV30 and TRBJ1-1; no clear D gene. The V end lost 4 bases, the J end lost 6 bases, and 12 bases lay between the germline ends. The CDR3 has 12 residues. CDR1 is GTSNPN and CDR2 is SVGIG in the germline V gene (reference sequence). The CDR3, as DNA: TGTGCCTGGACCCCACGAGGCGCTGAAGCTTTCTTT. Protein: CAWTPRGAEAFF. The entire variable domain, with the rest obtained from reference TRBV30 and TRBJ1-1, is as follows: SQTIHQWPATLVQPVGSPLSLECTVEGTSNPNLYWYRQAAGRGLQLLFYSVGIGQISSEVPQNLSASRPQDRQFILSSKKLLLSDSGFYLCAWTPRGAEAFFGQGTRLTVV.

Many counts were recorded for this clonotype. The V call is TRBV5-1, the J call TRBJ2-7; weak D call: TRBD1 (5 bases). V shed 1 base and J shed 4 bases, with 9 bases lying between them. Germline values: CDR1 SGHRS, CDR2 YFSETQ. The CDR3 consists of 13 residues. The CDR3 bases are TGCGCCAGCAGCTTGTTCCAGGGATACGAGCAGTACTTC. Protein product: CASSLFQGYEQYF.

This clonotype was counted ten times or more. Sequence at one end of the junction differs from germline and may be a read error. The chain links TRBV6-1 to TRBJ1-2; 9 positions match TRBD1. There are 14 residues in the CDR3. Germline V gene lookup returns CDR1 MNHNS and CDR2 SASEGT. CDR3: CASSDPGQGYDYTF. Here the CDR3 DNA reads TGTGCCAGCAGTGATCCGGGACAGGGATATGACTACACCTTC.

This chain uses TRBV4-2 with TRBJ2-3; TRBD2 matches at 8 bases. Germline V gene sequence: CDR1 LGHNA, CDR2 YNFKEQ. V shed 1 base and J 6 bases; nucleotides not matched to a gene: 9. The CDR3 loop spans 16 amino acids. CDR3 nucleotide sequence: TGTGCCAGCAGCCAAGGCGGGCGGGGGGCGGTGGATACGCAGTATTTT. Protein: CASSQGGRGAVDTQYF.

Many counts were recorded for this clonotype. This rearrangement joins TRBV5-1 to TRBJ2-5, with 13 bases fitting TRBD2. The CDR3 length is 16 residues. The V gene's germline CDR1 is SGHRS and CDR2 YFSETQ. Trimming took 3 bases from V and 4 from J; bases not matched to a gene: 6. The CDR3 nucleotides read TGCGCCAGCAGCTCGACTAGCGGGGGGCCGGGAGAGACCCAGTACTTC. It is translated as CASSSTSGGPGETQYF.

This chain joins TRBV30 and TRBJ2-6; no clear D. Germline V lookup: CDR1 GTSNPN, CDR2 SVGIG (reference sequence). The CDR3 spans 12 residues. V was cut by 4 bases and J by 4 bases, with 5 bases left in between. Written as DNA, the CDR3 is TGTGCCTGGATCACCGGGGCCAACGTCCTGACTTTC. Amino acids: CAWITGANVLTF.